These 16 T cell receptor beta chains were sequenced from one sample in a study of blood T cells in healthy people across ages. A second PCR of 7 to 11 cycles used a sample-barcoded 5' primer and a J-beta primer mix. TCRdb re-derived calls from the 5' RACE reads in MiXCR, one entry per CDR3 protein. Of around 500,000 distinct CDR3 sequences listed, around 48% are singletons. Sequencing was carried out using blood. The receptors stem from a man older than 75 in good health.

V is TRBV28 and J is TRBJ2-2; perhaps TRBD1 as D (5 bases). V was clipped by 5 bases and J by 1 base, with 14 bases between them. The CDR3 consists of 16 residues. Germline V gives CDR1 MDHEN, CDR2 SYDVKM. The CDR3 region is CASSLMTVKNTGELFF. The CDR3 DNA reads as TGTGCCAGCAGTCTGATGACAGTTAAGAACACCGGGGAGCTGTTTTTT.

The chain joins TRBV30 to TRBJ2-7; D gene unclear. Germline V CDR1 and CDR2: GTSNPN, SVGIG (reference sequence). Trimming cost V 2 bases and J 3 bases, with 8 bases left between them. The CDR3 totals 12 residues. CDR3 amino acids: CAWSNSNYEQYF. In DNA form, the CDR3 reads TGTGCCTGGAGTAACAGCAACTACGAGCAGTACTTC.

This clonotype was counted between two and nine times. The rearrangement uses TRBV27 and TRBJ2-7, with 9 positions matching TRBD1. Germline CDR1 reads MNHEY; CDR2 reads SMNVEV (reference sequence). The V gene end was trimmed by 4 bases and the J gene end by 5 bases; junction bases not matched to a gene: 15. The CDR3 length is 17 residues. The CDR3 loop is CASSSREGTGILHEQYF. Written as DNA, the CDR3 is TGTGCCAGCAGTTCAAGGGAAGGGACAGGGATTCTCCACGAGCAGTACTTC.

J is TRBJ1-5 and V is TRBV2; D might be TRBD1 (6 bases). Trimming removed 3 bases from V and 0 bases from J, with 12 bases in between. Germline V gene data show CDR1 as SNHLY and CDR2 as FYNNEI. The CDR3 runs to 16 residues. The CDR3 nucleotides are TGTGCCAGCAGTGACAGGGGACCTAATAGCAATCAGCCCCAGCATTTT. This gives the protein CASSDRGPNSNQPQHF. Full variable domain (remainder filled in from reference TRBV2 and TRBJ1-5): EPEVTQTPSHQVTQMGQEVILRCVPISNHLYFYWYRQILGQKVEFLVSFYNNEISEKSEIFDDQFSVERPDGSNFTLKIRSTKLEDSAMYFCASSDRGPNSNQPQHFGDGTRLSIL.

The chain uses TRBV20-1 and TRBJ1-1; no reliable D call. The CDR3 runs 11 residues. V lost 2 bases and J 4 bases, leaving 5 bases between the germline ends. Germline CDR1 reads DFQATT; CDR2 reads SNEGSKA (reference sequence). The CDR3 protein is CSARPTTEAFF. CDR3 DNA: TGCAGTGCTAGACCCACCACTGAAGCTTTCTTT.

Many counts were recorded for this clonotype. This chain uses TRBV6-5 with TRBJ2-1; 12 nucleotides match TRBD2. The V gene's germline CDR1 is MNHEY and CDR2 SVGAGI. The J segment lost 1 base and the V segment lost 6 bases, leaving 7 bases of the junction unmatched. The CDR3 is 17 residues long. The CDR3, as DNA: TGTGCCAGCAGCCTTACCGGGACTAGCGGGTCCTACAATGAGCAGTTCTTC. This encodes CASSLTGTSGSYNEQFF.

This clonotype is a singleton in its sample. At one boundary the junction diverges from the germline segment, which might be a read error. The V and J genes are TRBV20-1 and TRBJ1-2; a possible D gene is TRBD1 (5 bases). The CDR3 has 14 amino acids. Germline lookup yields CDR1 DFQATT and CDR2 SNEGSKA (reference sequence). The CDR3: CSASVVRGTYGYNF. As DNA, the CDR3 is TGCAGTGCTAGCGTGGTAAGGGGCACCTATGGCTACAACTTC.

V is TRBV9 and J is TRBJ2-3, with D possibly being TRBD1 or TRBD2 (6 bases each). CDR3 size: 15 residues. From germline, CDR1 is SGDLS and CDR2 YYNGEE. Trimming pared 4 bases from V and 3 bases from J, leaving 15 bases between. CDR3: CASSPNPGATDTQYF. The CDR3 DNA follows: TGTGCCAGCAGCCCTAACCCGGGGGCAACAGATACGCAGTATTTT.

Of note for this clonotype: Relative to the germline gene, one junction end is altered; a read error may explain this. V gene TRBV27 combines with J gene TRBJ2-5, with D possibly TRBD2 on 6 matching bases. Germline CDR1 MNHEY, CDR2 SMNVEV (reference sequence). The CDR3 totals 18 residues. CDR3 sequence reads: CAGSFRTGGTAFQETQYF. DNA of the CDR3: TGTGCCGGCAGTTTTCGTACAGGAGGGACGGCGTTTCAAGAGACCCAGTACTTC.

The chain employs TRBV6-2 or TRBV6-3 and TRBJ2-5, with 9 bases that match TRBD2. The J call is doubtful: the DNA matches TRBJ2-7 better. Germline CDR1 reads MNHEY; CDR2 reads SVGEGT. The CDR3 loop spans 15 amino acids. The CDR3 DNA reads TGTGCCAGCAGCATGGCGGGAGGGATTTACTACGAGCAGTACTTC. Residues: CASSMAGGIYYEQYF.

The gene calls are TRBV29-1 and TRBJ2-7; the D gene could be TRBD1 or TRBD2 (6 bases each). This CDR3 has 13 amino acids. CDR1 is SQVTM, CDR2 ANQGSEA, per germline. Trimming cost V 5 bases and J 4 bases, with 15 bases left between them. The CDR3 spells CSVNRGQEYEQYF. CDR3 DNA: TGCAGCGTTAACCGGGGGCAAGAGTACGAGCAGTACTTC.

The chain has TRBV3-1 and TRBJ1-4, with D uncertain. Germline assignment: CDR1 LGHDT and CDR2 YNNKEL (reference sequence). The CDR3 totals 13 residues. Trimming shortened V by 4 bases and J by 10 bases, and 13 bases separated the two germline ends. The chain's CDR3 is CASSPFIFSKLFF. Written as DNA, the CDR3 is TGTGCCAGCAGCCCGTTCATTTTCTCAAAACTGTTTTTT. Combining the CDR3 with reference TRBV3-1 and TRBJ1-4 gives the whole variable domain DTAVSQTPKYLVTQMGNDKSIKCEQNLGHDTMYWYKQDSKKFLKIMFSYNNKELIINETVPNRFSPKSPDKAHLNLHINSLELGDSAVYFCASSPFIFSKLFFGSGTQLSVL.

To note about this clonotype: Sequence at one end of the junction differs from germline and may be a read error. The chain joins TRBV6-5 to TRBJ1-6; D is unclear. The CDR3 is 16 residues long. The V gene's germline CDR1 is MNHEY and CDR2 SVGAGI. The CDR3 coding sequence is TGTGCCAGCAGTCTCGGCGAGATCTCCTATAATTCACTCCTCCACTTT. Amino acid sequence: CASSLGEISYNSLLHF.

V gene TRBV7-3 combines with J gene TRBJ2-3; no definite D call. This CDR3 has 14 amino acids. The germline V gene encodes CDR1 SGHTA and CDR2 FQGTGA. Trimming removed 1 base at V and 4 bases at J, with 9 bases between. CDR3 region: CASSLNSWPDTQYF. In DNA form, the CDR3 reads TGTGCCAGCAGCTTAAATTCTTGGCCAGATACGCAGTATTTT.

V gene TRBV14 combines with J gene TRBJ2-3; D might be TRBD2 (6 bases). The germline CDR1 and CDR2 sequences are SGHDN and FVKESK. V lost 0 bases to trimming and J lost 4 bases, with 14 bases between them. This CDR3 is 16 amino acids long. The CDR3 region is CASSQDVTGEADTQYF. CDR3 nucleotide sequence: TGTGCCAGCAGCCAAGATGTTACGGGAGAGGCAGATACGCAGTATTTT.

The chain's CDR3 is CASSALQGADVLTF. The CDR3 DNA reads as TGCGCCAGCAGCGCCTTACAGGGGGCTGACGTCCTGACTTTC. V is TRBV5-1 and J is TRBJ2-6, with 9 bases matching TRBD1. V shed 4 bases and J 11 bases; nucleotides not matched to a gene: 7. Germline assignment: CDR1 SGHRS and CDR2 YFSETQ. This CDR3 spans 14 amino acids.